This TCR beta chain was identified during a study of control samples from healthy donors and cancer patients. Using immunoSEQ multiplex PCR, the repertoire was profiled, and TCRdb retains in-frame clones only, with some absent. The data contain approximately 150,000 clones, 80% to 90% of them singletons. The receptor comes from a man in his late teens or twenties in good health. The sample consisted of blood.

The CDR3 DNA sequence: TGTGCCAGCAGTGACCAGGGGCGGAGGACTGAAGCTTTCTTT. Translation: CASSDQGRRTEAFF. The chain recombines TRBV28 with TRBJ1-1, with a weak D call TRBD1 (6 bases). The ends were cut back, 5 bases at V and 5 bases at J, with 15 bases in the middle. The CDR3 runs 14 residues. Germline CDR1 and CDR2: MDHEN and SYDVKM.